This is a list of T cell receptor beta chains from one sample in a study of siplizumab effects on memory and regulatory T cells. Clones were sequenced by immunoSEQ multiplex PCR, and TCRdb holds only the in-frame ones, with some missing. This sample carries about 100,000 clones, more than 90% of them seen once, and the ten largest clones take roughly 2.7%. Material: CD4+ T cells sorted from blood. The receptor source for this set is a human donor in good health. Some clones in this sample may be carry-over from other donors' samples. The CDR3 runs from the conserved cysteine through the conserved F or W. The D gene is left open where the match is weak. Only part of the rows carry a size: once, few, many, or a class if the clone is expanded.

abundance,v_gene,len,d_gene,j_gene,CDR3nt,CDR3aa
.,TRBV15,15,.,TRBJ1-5,TGTGCCACCAGCAGAGATCCCTTTAGCAATCAGCCCCAGCATTTT,CATSRDPFSNQPQHF
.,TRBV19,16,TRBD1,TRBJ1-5,TGTGCCAGTAGCCTGCGACAGGGTCAGAGCAATCAGCCCCAGCATTTT,CASSLRQGQSNQPQHF
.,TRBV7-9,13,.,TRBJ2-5,TGTGCCAGCAGCCCAGGGACGGGGGAGACCCAGTACTTC,CASSPGTGETQYF
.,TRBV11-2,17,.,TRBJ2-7,TGTGCCAGCAGCCCGGGCGCAGGGAGAAGGGGGACCTACGAGCAGTACTTC,CASSPGAGRRGTYEQYF
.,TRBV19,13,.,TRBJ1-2,TGTGCCAGTAGATCTCGGGCTAACTATGGCTACACCTTC,CASRSRANYGYTF
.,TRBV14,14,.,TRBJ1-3,TGTGCCAGCAGCCAAGCAGGGGTCGGGGACACCATATATTTT,CASSQAGVGDTIYF
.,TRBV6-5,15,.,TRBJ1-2,TGTGCCAGCAGCCTACAGGCAGGGAATAACTATGGCTACACCTTC,CASSLQAGNNYGYTF
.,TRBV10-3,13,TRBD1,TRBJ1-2,TGTGCCATCAGTGAGCCGGGACAGAATGGCTACACCTTC,CAISEPGQNGYTF
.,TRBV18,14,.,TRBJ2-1,TGTGCCAGCTCACCATCGGGGGTTGGCGATGAGCAGTTCTTC,CASSPSGVGDEQFF
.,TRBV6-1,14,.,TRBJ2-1,TGTGCCAGCAGGGTCGAAAGCTCCTACAATGAGCAGTTCTTC,CASRVESSYNEQFF
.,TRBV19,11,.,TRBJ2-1,TGTGCCAGTAGTATCCGGGCGGAGCAGTTCTTC,CASSIRAEQFF
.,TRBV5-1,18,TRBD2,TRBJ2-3,TGCGCCAGCAGCTTGGTGCGGGAGCTAGCTGGGGTCACAGATACGCAGTATTTT,CASSLVRELAGVTDTQYF
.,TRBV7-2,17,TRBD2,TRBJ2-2,TGTGCCAGCAGCACGGCGGGGACTAGCGGGCCCGGCGGGGAGCTGTTTTTT,CASSTAGTSGPGGELFF
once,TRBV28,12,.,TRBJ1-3,TGTGCCAGCAGTTTGATCTCGGACACCATATATTTT,CASSLISDTIYF
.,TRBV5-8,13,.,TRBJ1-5,TGTGCCAGCAGCTTACGGTTCAATCAGCCCCAGCATTTT,CASSLRFNQPQHF
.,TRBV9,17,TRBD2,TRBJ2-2,TGTGCCAGCAGCGTATATGGACTAGCGGGAGGATCCGGGGAGCTGTTTTTT,CASSVYGLAGGSGELFF
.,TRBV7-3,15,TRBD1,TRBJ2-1,TGTGCCAGCAACCCGGGACAGGGGGCTTCCAATGAGCAGTTCTTC,CASNPGQGASNEQFF
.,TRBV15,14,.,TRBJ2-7,TGTGCCACCAGCAGAGATTGGGGGGTCGAGGAGCAGTACTTC,CATSRDWGVEEQYF
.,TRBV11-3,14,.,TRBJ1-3,TGTGCCAGCAGCCCGCGGGGAACCGCCGACACCATATATTTT,CASSPRGTADTIYF
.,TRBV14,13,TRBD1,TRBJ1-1,TGTGCCAGCAGCCGAACAGGGGGCACTGAAGCTTTCTTT,CASSRTGGTEAFF
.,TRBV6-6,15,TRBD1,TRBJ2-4,TGTGCCAGCAGTGCTTACAGGGGCCCTAAAAACATTCAGTACTTC,CASSAYRGPKNIQYF
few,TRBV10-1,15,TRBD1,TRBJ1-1,TGCGCCAGCAGTCGGGACAGGGGGCGGTACGCTGAAGCTTTCTTT,CASSRDRGRYAEAFF
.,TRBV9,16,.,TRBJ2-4,TGTGCCAGCAGCGTAGGGGCACCTACCGCCAAAAACATTCAGTACTTC,CASSVGAPTAKNIQYF
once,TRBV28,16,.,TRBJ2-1,TGTGCCAGCAGCTCAGGAGGAGGGAGTATGTACAATGAGCAGTTCTTC,CASSSGGGSMYNEQFF
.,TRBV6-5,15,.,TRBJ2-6,TGTGCCAGCAGTTACAGGGATCCCGGGGCCAACGTCCTGACTTTC,CASSYRDPGANVLTF
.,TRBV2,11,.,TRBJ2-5,TGTGCCAGCAGAAACACAGAGACCCAGTACTTC,CASRNTETQYF
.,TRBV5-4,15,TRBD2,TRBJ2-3,TGTGCCAGCAGCTTGAAGACTAGCGGGACAGATACGCAGTATTTT,CASSLKTSGTDTQYF
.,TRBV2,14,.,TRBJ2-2,TGTGCCAGCGACGGGAGTTGGGACACCGGGGAGCTGTTTTTT,CASDGSWDTGELFF
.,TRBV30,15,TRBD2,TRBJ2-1,TGTGCCTGGGCCCTACTAGCGGGGGACCACAATGAGCAGTTCTTC,CAWALLAGDHNEQFF
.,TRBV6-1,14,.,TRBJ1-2,TGTGCCAGCAGGAGAATGGGGGGAAACTATGGCTACACCTTC,CASRRMGGNYGYTF
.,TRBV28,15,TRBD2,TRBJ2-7,TGTGCCAGCAGTGGATCGGGACTAGCGGGTACCGAGCAGTACTTC,CASSGSGLAGTEQYF
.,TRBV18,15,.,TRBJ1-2,TGTGCCAGCTCACCAACAGCTACAATAGGCTATGGCTACACCTTC,CASSPTATIGYGYTF
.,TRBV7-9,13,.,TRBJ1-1,TGTGCCAGCAGCTTAGTCGTGAACACTGAAGCTTTCTTT,CASSLVVNTEAFF
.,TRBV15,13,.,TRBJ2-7,TGTGCCACCAGCAGGGAAGTCTCCTACGAGCAGTACTTC,CATSREVSYEQYF
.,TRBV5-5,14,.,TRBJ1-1,TGTGCCAGCAGCTTGGCCAGGGCGGACACTGAAGCTTTCTTT,CASSLARADTEAFF
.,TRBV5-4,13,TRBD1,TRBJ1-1,TGTGCCAGCAGCCTAAGACAGGGCTCTGAAGCTTTCTTT,CASSLRQGSEAFF
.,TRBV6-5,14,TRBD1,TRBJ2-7,TGTGCCAGCAGCCCCTGGGACAGAGCATACGAGCAGTACTTC,CASSPWDRAYEQYF
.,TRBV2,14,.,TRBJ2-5,TGTGCCAGCAAACTAGTAGGGGGCCAAGAGACCCAGTACTTC,CASKLVGGQETQYF
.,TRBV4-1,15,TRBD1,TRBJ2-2,TGCGCCAGCAGCCAAGGACAGGGGGCCACCGGGGAGCTGTTTTTT,CASSQGQGATGELFF
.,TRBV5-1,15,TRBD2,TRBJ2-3,TGCGCCAGTAACCAAGCGGGACCCAGCACAGATACGCAGTATTTT,CASNQAGPSTDTQYF
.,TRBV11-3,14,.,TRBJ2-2,TGTGCCAGCAGCCCCAGGGGGGCGGTCGGGGAGCTGTTTTTT,CASSPRGAVGELFF
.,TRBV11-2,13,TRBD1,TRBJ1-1,TGTGCCAGCAGCATGGAACAGGGGACTGAAGCTTTCTTT,CASSMEQGTEAFF
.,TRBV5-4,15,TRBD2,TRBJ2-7,TGTGCCAGCAGCTTCACTAGCGGGATGGGGTACGAGCAGTACTTC,CASSFTSGMGYEQYF
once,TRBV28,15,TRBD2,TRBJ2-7,TGTGCCAGCAGTTTGTCGACTAGCGGGAGTGGCGAGCAGTACTTC,CASSLSTSGSGEQYF
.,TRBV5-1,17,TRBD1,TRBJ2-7,TGCGCCAGCAGCTTGGCTTCCGGAGACAGGGGAATCTACGAGCAGTACTTC,CASSLASGDRGIYEQYF
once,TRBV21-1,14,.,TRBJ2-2,TGTGCCAGCAGCAGAAACAGGGGAACCGGGGAGCTGTTTTTT,CASSRNRGTGELFF
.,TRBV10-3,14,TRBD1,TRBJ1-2,TGTGCCATCAGTGAGGGACAGGGTCCAGATGGCTACACCTTC,CAISEGQGPDGYTF
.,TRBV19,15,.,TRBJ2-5,TGTGCCAGTAGCCCTCAAGCGACCTTCCAAGAGACCCAGTACTTC,CASSPQATFQETQYF
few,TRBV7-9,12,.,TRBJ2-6,TGTGCCAGCAGCTCTGGGGCCAACGTCCTGACTTTC,CASSSGANVLTF
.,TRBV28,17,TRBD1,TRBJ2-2,TGTGCCAGCAGTTTTATAGGGGGCGCCCCGAGCACCGGGGAGCTGTTTTTT,CASSFIGGAPSTGELFF
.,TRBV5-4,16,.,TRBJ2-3,TGTGCCAGCAGCTCTGCAGATGATCCTAGTGCGGATACGCAGTATTTT,CASSSADDPSADTQYF
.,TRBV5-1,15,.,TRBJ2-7,TGCGCCAGCAGCTTCGGAGCAGGATCCTCCTACGAGCAGTACTTC,CASSFGAGSSYEQYF
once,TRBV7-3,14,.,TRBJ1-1,TGTGCCAGCAGCTTATCGGGTTTAGACACTGAAGCTTTCTTT,CASSLSGLDTEAFF
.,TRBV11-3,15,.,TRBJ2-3,TGTGCCAGCAGCCCAAGGGGCTCCCTATCAGATACGCAGTATTTT,CASSPRGSLSDTQYF
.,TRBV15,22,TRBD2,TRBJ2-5,TGTGCCACCAGCAGAGATCTTTCAGACAGGGGAAGAGCGGGAGGGCCCAGAGAGACCCAGTACTTC,CATSRDLSDRGRAGGPRETQYF